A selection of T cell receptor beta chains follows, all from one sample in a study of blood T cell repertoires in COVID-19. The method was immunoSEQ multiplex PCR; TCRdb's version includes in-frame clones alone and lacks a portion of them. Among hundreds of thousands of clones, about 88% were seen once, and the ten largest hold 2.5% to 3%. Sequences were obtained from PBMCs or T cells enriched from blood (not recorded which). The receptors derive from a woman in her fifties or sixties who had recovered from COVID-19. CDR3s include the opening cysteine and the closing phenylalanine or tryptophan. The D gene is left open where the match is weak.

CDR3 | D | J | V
CASSIDRGEQYF | TRBD1 | TRBJ2-7 | TRBV6-2/TRBV6-3
CSAHRDTEAFF | . | TRBJ1-1 | TRBV20-1
CASSSSSATNEKLFF | . | TRBJ1-4 | TRBV7-2
CASNRSGTGANYGYTF | . | TRBJ1-2 | TRBV28
CASSSLAGGGNEQFF | TRBD2 | TRBJ2-1 | TRBV7-6
CASKTPISNQPQHF | . | TRBJ1-5 | TRBV28
CASSQDWRAYEQYF | . | TRBJ2-7 | TRBV4-2
CASSLLAGGGTDTQYF | TRBD2 | TRBJ2-3 | TRBV5-1
CASSQDYNQPQHF | . | TRBJ1-5 | TRBV4-2
CASSRRGDDEQFF | . | TRBJ2-1 | TRBV11-3
CASSQVTGRNTEAFF | . | TRBJ1-1 | TRBV3-1/TRBV3-2
CASSLNGRSYEQYF | . | TRBJ2-7 | TRBV28
CASGGPGTVSLEQYF | TRBD1 | TRBJ2-7 | TRBV23-1
CASSQNSRSDTQYF | . | TRBJ2-3 | TRBV18
CAISESSVSSSYEQYF | . | TRBJ2-7 | TRBV10-3
CASSLEGWDSANTGELFF | TRBD1 | TRBJ2-2 | TRBV11-3
CASSLKGWGVRGYTF | . | TRBJ1-2 | TRBV3-1/TRBV3-2
CASSESSTPIHGYTF | . | TRBJ1-2 | TRBV10-2
CASSQAARRASGRDEQYF | TRBD2 | TRBJ2-7 | TRBV3-1/TRBV3-2
CASSSANTGELFF | . | TRBJ2-2 | TRBV5-4
CASSDRLTYEQYF | TRBD1 | TRBJ2-7 | TRBV11-2
CASSFGNTEAFF | . | TRBJ1-1 | TRBV12-3/TRBV12-4
CASSMSGSGSTDTQYF | TRBD2 | TRBJ2-3 | TRBV19
CASSDTGWEQYF | . | TRBJ2-7 | TRBV12-3/TRBV12-4
CASSFGDRDTYNSPLHF | TRBD1 | TRBJ1-6 | TRBV7-2
CAIQGAGLNQPQHF | TRBD1 | TRBJ1-5 | TRBV10-3
CASSPPGGANYGYTF | . | TRBJ1-2 | TRBV28
CASSQGQGAYEQYF | TRBD1 | TRBJ2-7 | TRBV14
CASLKRGSYNEQFF | . | TRBJ2-1 | TRBV27
CASRWGVGTEAFF | . | TRBJ1-1 | TRBV12-3/TRBV12-4
CASSKTGERTEAFF | TRBD1 | TRBJ1-1 | TRBV18
CASSPRQGSHEQYF | . | TRBJ2-7 | TRBV7-2
CASSPRGRRTGREKLFF | TRBD1 | TRBJ1-4 | TRBV3-1/TRBV3-2
CASTQQAYTEAFF | . | TRBJ1-1 | TRBV28
CATSDRGTASYGYTF | TRBD1 | TRBJ1-2 | TRBV24-1
CASSPQTGAETQYF | TRBD1 | TRBJ2-5 | TRBV11-2
CASNPRQAAYNEQFF | . | TRBJ2-1 | TRBV6-5
CASSPRLQGGNEQYF | . | TRBJ2-7 | TRBV18
CSVVEPHEVKQYF | . | TRBJ2-7 | TRBV29-1
CASSILGLEVNEQFF | TRBD2 | TRBJ2-1 | TRBV19
CATIAGLLNEQFF | TRBD2 | TRBJ2-1 | TRBV12-3/TRBV12-4
CASRFPGHTNTEAFF | . | TRBJ1-1 | TRBV28
CASSLMGRELNTGELFF | . | TRBJ2-2 | TRBV7-3
CASSVVAGGQETQYF | TRBD2 | TRBJ2-5 | TRBV9
CASSPWRENVDTQYF | TRBD2 | TRBJ2-3 | TRBV28
CASSPRTSYVTQYF | TRBD2 | TRBJ2-3 | TRBV7-2
CASSTSGWLLGGGSPLHF | . | TRBJ1-6 | TRBV2
CSVDRTRGTEAFF | . | TRBJ1-1 | TRBV29-1
CASSFQAGKYYEQYF | TRBD2 | TRBJ2-7 | TRBV11-1
CASSARQGLSYEQYF | TRBD1 | TRBJ2-7 | TRBV5-1
CAWSPWGLAGGLAGELFF | TRBD2 | TRBJ2-2 | TRBV30
CASSINAGYGYTF | . | TRBJ1-2 | TRBV19